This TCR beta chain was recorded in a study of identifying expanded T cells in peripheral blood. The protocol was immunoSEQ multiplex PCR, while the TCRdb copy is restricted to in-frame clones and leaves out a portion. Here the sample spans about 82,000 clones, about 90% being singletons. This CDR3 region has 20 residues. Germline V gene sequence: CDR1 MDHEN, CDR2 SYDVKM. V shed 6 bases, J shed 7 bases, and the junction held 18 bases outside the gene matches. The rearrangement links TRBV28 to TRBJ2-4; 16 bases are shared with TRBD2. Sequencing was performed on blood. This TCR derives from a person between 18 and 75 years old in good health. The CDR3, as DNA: TGTGCCAGCAGCCCAATTCCCGGGACTAGCGGGAGGGAAAACGGGAACATTCAGTACTTC. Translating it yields CASSPIPGTSGRENGNIQYF.